The rows below give T cell receptor beta chains drawn from one sample of a study of PD-1 blockade in classical Hodgkin lymphoma. Sequencing used immunoSEQ multiplex PCR; TCRdb keeps in-frame clones, though not all of them. Among more than 50,000 clones listed, 85% to 90% were seen once. The sequencing here drew on peripheral blood mononuclear cells (PBMCs), taken at baseline. These receptors originate from a human donor with classical Hodgkin lymphoma. The CDR3 runs from the conserved cysteine through the conserved F or W. D genes are given only for firm matches. Clone size appears in some rows only: once, few, many, or a class for an expanded clone.

DNA: TGTGCCAGCAGTGTCGGTGGGTGGGACAAACTGTTTTTT
CDR3: CASSVGGWDKLFF
D: .
J: TRBJ1-4
V: TRBV25-1
size: few

DNA: TGTGCCAGCAAGGCAGGGGACTATGGCTACACCTTC
CDR3: CASKAGDYGYTF
D: .
J: TRBJ1-2
V: TRBV27
size: .

DNA: TGTGCCAGCGCTGGCTCAGCTAACTATGGCTACACCTTC
CDR3: CASAGSANYGYTF
D: .
J: TRBJ1-2
V: TRBV28
size: .

DNA: TGTGCCAGCAGTTACTCCTCCAGGGGAAGGGCTGAAGCTTTCTTT
CDR3: CASSYSSRGRAEAFF
D: .
J: TRBJ1-1
V: TRBV6-6
size: .

DNA: TGTGCCAGCAGCTTAACCGCGCAGCCCAATGAAAAACTGTTTTTT
CDR3: CASSLTAQPNEKLFF
D: .
J: TRBJ1-4
V: TRBV5-4
size: .

DNA: TGTGCCAGCGGGGTATACGAGCAGTACTTC
CDR3: CASGVYEQYF
D: .
J: TRBJ2-7
V: TRBV6-1
size: .

DNA: TGTGCCAGCAGTGAATATTGGCGGGACAGTCCCATCTATGGCTACACCTTC
CDR3: CASSEYWRDSPIYGYTF
D: TRBD1
J: TRBJ1-2
V: TRBV25-1
size: .

DNA: TGTGCCAGCAGGTGGACAGGGGCGGTTGAGCAGTTCTTC
CDR3: CASRWTGAVEQFF
D: TRBD1
J: TRBJ2-1
V: TRBV6-5
size: .

DNA: TGTGCCAGCAGCTTGGGGGCTCCGTTATCGCAGTATTTT
CDR3: CASSLGAPLSQYF
D: .
J: TRBJ2-3
V: TRBV5-6
size: .

DNA: TGTGCCAGCTCACCCTATGTGACAGGGAACACCGGGGAGCTGTTTTTT
CDR3: CASSPYVTGNTGELFF
D: .
J: TRBJ2-2
V: TRBV18
size: once

DNA: TGTGCCGTTAGGGGGGTGGCCACTTTCTTT
CDR3: CAVRGVATFF
D: .
J: TRBJ1-1
V: TRBV30
size: .

DNA: TGTGCCAGCAGTTACTCGGAGTGGGGGATCGGGGAGCTGTTTTTT
CDR3: CASSYSEWGIGELFF
D: .
J: TRBJ2-2
V: TRBV6-6
size: .

DNA: TGTGCCAGCAGGGGCGAACCCTATGGCTACACCTTC
CDR3: CASRGEPYGYTF
D: .
J: TRBJ1-2
V: TRBV28
size: .

DNA: TGTGCCAGCAGCTTAACCTTAACTGAAGCTTTCTTT
CDR3: CASSLTLTEAFF
D: .
J: TRBJ1-1
V: TRBV5-4
size: few

DNA: TGCGCCAGCAGCTTGGGGGCAAACTCTGGAAACACCATATATTTT
CDR3: CASSLGANSGNTIYF
D: .
J: TRBJ1-3
V: TRBV5-1
size: .

DNA: TGTGCCAGCAGCCCCCAAGGGACAGGGGCTGCCAAAAACATTCAGTACTTC
CDR3: CASSPQGTGAAKNIQYF
D: TRBD1
J: TRBJ2-4
V: TRBV7-9
size: .

DNA: TGTGCCAGCAGCCCGGACAGAAGCTTGGGCTACACCTTC
CDR3: CASSPDRSLGYTF
D: .
J: TRBJ1-2
V: TRBV5-6
size: .

DNA: TGTGCCAGTAGTATACAACAGGGACCCTACGAGCAGTACTTC
CDR3: CASSIQQGPYEQYF
D: .
J: TRBJ2-7
V: TRBV19
size: .

DNA: TGCGCCAGCAGCTCCCTTAGACAGGGAGAGACCCAGTACTTC
CDR3: CASSSLRQGETQYF
D: TRBD1
J: TRBJ2-5
V: TRBV5-1
size: .

DNA: TGTGCCAGCAGCCCCGGTAAGGTCATAGATACGCAGTATTTT
CDR3: CASSPGKVIDTQYF
D: .
J: TRBJ2-3
V: TRBV7-9
size: .

DNA: TGTGCCAGCAGTTTATCCGGGTCTGGGGCCAACGTCCTGACTTTC
CDR3: CASSLSGSGANVLTF
D: .
J: TRBJ2-6
V: TRBV27
size: .

DNA: TGTGCCAGCAGCCCCGGGGGAGACTACGAGCAGTACTTC
CDR3: CASSPGGDYEQYF
D: .
J: TRBJ2-7
V: TRBV7-3
size: .

DNA: TGTGCCAGCAGCTTAGGAAACACCATATATTTT
CDR3: CASSLGNTIYF
D: .
J: TRBJ1-3
V: TRBV7-9
size: .

DNA: TGCGCCAGCAGCGGGCGACAGGGAGGAGAGCAGTACTTC
CDR3: CASSGRQGGEQYF
D: .
J: TRBJ2-7
V: TRBV5-1
size: .

DNA: TGTGCCAGCAGTCCGGGACAGGGATTTTTCCACGAGCAGTACTTC
CDR3: CASSPGQGFFHEQYF
D: TRBD1
J: TRBJ2-7
V: TRBV2
size: few

DNA: TGTGCCAGCAGCTGGGGGTGGGGTCGGCCCTATAATTCACCCCTCCACTTT
CDR3: CASSWGWGRPYNSPLHF
D: .
J: TRBJ1-6
V: TRBV7-2
size: once

DNA: TGTGCCAGCAGCTTGGGGAAGGGTGGCTACACCTTC
CDR3: CASSLGKGGYTF
D: .
J: TRBJ1-2
V: TRBV5-6
size: few

DNA: TGCAGCGGAGAGCGACAGGTTCCGGGTTTCTTCTACGAGCAGTACTTC
CDR3: CSGERQVPGFFYEQYF
D: .
J: TRBJ2-7
V: TRBV29-1
size: .

DNA: TGTGCCAGCAGATCCAGTCTGTCTGGGGCCAACGTCCTGACTTTC
CDR3: CASRSSLSGANVLTF
D: .
J: TRBJ2-6
V: TRBV6-5
size: .

DNA: TGCGCCAGCAGCCGACCGGACAGGGACAACACTGAAGCTTTCTTT
CDR3: CASSRPDRDNTEAFF
D: TRBD1
J: TRBJ1-1
V: TRBV4-1
size: .

DNA: TGCGCCAGCAGCCCGGAGGGGAACGCGAATTCACCCCTCCACTTT
CDR3: CASSPEGNANSPLHF
D: .
J: TRBJ1-6
V: TRBV5-1
size: .

DNA: TGTGCCAGCAGCCGTGGGCCCTCCCCGAGCGAAAAACTGTTTTTT
CDR3: CASSRGPSPSEKLFF
D: .
J: TRBJ1-4
V: TRBV7-9
size: .

DNA: TGTGCTAGTGGTTTGCGGGGCCTGGGGGAGACCCAGTACTTC
CDR3: CASGLRGLGETQYF
D: .
J: TRBJ2-5
V: TRBV12-5
size: .

DNA: TGTGCCTGGAGCAGGACATTACGAGGTCATGGCTACACCTTC
CDR3: CAWSRTLRGHGYTF
D: .
J: TRBJ1-2
V: TRBV30
size: .

DNA: TGTGCCAGCAGCCAAGAGTCAATAGCGCCCTACGAGCAGTACTTC
CDR3: CASSQESIAPYEQYF
D: .
J: TRBJ2-7
V: TRBV14
size: .

DNA: TGCGCCAGCAGCTTGACCGGGAATCAATTATCTGGAAACACCATATATTTT
CDR3: CASSLTGNQLSGNTIYF
D: .
J: TRBJ1-3
V: TRBV5-1
size: once

DNA: TGTGCCAGCAGTGAAGTAGACCGCAGCAGCTATGGCTACACCTTC
CDR3: CASSEVDRSSYGYTF
D: .
J: TRBJ1-2
V: TRBV6-1
size: .

DNA: TGTGCCAGCAGTGGTTCTGGGGATCAAAATCTAAGACAAGAGACCCAGTACTTC
CDR3: CASSGSGDQNLRQETQYF
D: .
J: TRBJ2-5
V: TRBV2
size: .

DNA: TGTGCCAGCAGCCGCTCCGGGACTAAAGGATACGAGCAGTACTTC
CDR3: CASSRSGTKGYEQYF
D: TRBD2
J: TRBJ2-7
V: TRBV7-8
size: .

DNA: TGTGCCTGGATGAGGACGCCCAATGAGCAGTTCTTC
CDR3: CAWMRTPNEQFF
D: .
J: TRBJ2-1
V: TRBV30
size: .

DNA: TGTGCCAGCTCCCCAGGCCTTTTAAGCTCCTACAATGAGCAGTTCTTC
CDR3: CASSPGLLSSYNEQFF
D: .
J: TRBJ2-1
V: TRBV18
size: .

DNA: TGCGCCAGCAGCTTAGACAGCCCAAATCAGCCCCAGCATTTT
CDR3: CASSLDSPNQPQHF
D: .
J: TRBJ1-5
V: TRBV5-1
size: .

DNA: TGTGCCAGCAGTGACTCAGGGCCCAATCAGCCCCAGCATTTT
CDR3: CASSDSGPNQPQHF
D: .
J: TRBJ1-5
V: TRBV2
size: .

DNA: TGTGCCAGCAACGAGGTTTGGAACACTGAAGCTTTCTTT
CDR3: CASNEVWNTEAFF
D: .
J: TRBJ1-1
V: TRBV11-2
size: .

DNA: TGTGCCAGCAGCTTGTGGGGATTAGCCTACGAGCAGTACTTC
CDR3: CASSLWGLAYEQYF
D: .
J: TRBJ2-7
V: TRBV5-6
size: .